This TCR beta chain was retrieved from a study of T-cell memory formation after mild COVID-19. At the level of the study: TCR clusters were mostly donor specific.

In regard to this clonotype: The antigen remains unidentified.

Study-wide results and limits: Prior to infection, memory already included some responding clones, suggesting cross-reactive memory joined. Later expanders leaned CD4+, whereas day 15 to 85 contracting clones were balanced CD4/CD8.

Germline V CDR1 and CDR2: KGHDR, SFDVKD. V was clipped by 3 bases and J by 5 bases, with 6 bases between them. The CDR3 spans 13 residues. A 5'RACE reaction primed in the constant segment made cDNA libraries of TCR alpha and TCR beta, and these carried sample barcodes and UMIs. TCRdb reprocessed the 5' RACE reads via MiXCR and lists one record per CDR3 protein. The sample yields about 190,000 distinct CDR3 sequences, about 17% seen once. J is TRBJ2-2 and V is TRBV24-1, with D unclear. This receptor was identified in an adult woman who had mild COVID-19 (a few samples of this study predate the infection). Cell type and time point are not known. Sequenced material: PBMCs or a T cell subset sorted from them (not recorded which). DNA for the CDR3: TGTGCCACCAGTGATAGATCTACCGGGGAGCTGTTTTTT. Translated, it gives CATSDRSTGELFF.